The 16 T cell receptor beta chains below were found in one sample sequenced in a study of cytomegalovirus exposure and HLA in healthy donors. PCR amplification relied on 60 Vbeta primers (plus 13 Jbeta primers). Assay used: immunoSEQ multiplex PCR; TCRdb lists only in-frame clones, some missing. The sample lists around 150,000 clones, 75% occurring once. Input material: PBMCs. These receptors came from a woman aged 40 to 50 in good health and CMV-seropositive.

The sample holds one count of this clone. The rearrangement links TRBV30 to TRBJ1-1; D possibly corresponds to TRBD1 (5 bases). Germline V gene lookup returns CDR1 GTSNPN and CDR2 SVGIG (reference sequence). V was shortened by 4 bases and J by 6 bases, with 12 bases between the two germline ends. The CDR3 has 12 residues. Here the CDR3 reads CAWKQRGAEAFF. The CDR3 DNA sequence: TGTGCCTGGAAGCAACGGGGGGCTGAAGCTTTCTTT.

V is TRBV5-6 and J is TRBJ1-4; 7 positions match TRBD1. This CDR3 contains 16 residues. The V segment lost 3 bases and the J segment 2 bases; nucleotides outside the gene matches: 7. CDR1 and CDR2 from the germline V gene are SGHDT and YYEEEE. CDR3 sequence: CASSSQTGSTNEKLFF. CDR3 sequence (DNA): TGTGCCAGCAGCTCACAGACAGGGAGCACTAATGAAAAACTGTTTTTT. The full variable domain, its missing parts supplied by reference TRBV5-6 and TRBJ1-4, is DAGVTQSPTHLIKTRGQQVTLRCSPKSGHDTVSWYQQALGQGPQFIFQYYEEEERQRGNFPDRFSGHQFPNYSSELNVNALLLGDSALYLCASSSQTGSTNEKLFFGSGTQLSVL.

V and J are TRBV7-2 and TRBJ2-3; TRBD2 agrees at 12 bases. This CDR3 is 17 amino acids long. V dropped 5 bases and J dropped 2; count of bases not matched to a gene: 8. Looked up from germline, CDR1 is SGHTA and CDR2 is FQGNSA. The CDR3 is CASSTQGLAGFTDTQYF. The DNA of the CDR3 is TGTGCCAGCAGCACGCAAGGACTAGCGGGGTTCACAGATACGCAGTATTTT.

The genes are TRBV7-9 and TRBJ1-5; TRBD1 matches at 8 bases. The germline CDR1 and CDR2 sequences are SEHNR and FQNEAQ (reference sequence). Trimming took 5 bases from V and 1 from J; bases not matched to a gene: 4. CDR3 length: 15 residues. The CDR3 DNA reads TGTGCCAGCAGCGCACAGGGGGGAAGCAATCAGCCCCAGCATTTT. Encoded protein: CASSAQGGSNQPQHF. The complete variable domain, with remaining parts taken from reference TRBV7-9 and TRBJ1-5, reads DTGVSQNPRHKITKRGQNVTFRCDPISEHNRLYWYRQTLGQGPEFLTYFQNEAQLEKSRLLSDRFSAERPKGSFSTLEIQRTEQGDSAMYLCASSAQGGSNQPQHFGDGTRLSIL.

This clone was observed a single time. The gene calls are TRBV5-5 and TRBJ2-2; no clear D gene. This CDR3 spans 16 amino acids. V lost 1 base, J lost 1 base, and 11 bases lay in between. The V gene's germline CDR1 is SGHKS and CDR2 YYEKEE (reference sequence). In DNA form, the CDR3 reads TGTGCCAGCAGCTTGTTCTCCGCCAGGAACACCGGGGAGCTGTTTTTT. This codes for CASSLFSARNTGELFF.

This clone was seen a handful of times. The rearrangement uses TRBV2 and TRBJ2-1, with a tentative D call TRBD2 (6 bases). The CDR3 has 16 residues. Trimming stripped 3 bases from V and 2 bases from J, with 14 bases between. Germline V gene data show CDR1 as SNHLY and CDR2 as FYNNEI. CDR3 in amino acids: CASSEEARGPYNEQFF. In DNA form, the CDR3 reads TGTGCCAGCAGTGAGGAAGCGCGGGGTCCCTACAATGAGCAGTTCTTC.

The chain is built from TRBV7-9 and TRBJ2-1, with TRBD1 identical over 7 bases. The junction had 23 bases not matched to a gene; V was cut back by 5 bases and J by 7 bases. This CDR3 spans 19 amino acids. The germline V gene has CDR1 SEHNR and CDR2 FQNEAQ (reference sequence). CDR3 residues: CASSQVRDRTSGVSNEQFF. DNA of the CDR3: TGTGCCAGCAGCCAAGTTAGGGACAGAACTAGTGGGGTATCGAATGAGCAGTTCTTC.

The V gene is TRBV27, the J gene TRBJ2-7; 8 bases align to TRBD2. CDR1 and CDR2 from the germline V gene are MNHEY and SMNVEV (reference sequence). Trimming took 6 bases from V and 3 from J; bases not matched to a gene: 13. The CDR3 has 16 residues. Written as DNA, the CDR3 is TGTGCCAGCAGACCTCCCGGGACTAGGGGAATCTACGAGCAGTACTTC. Its translation is CASRPPGTRGIYEQYF.

The V gene is TRBV6-6, the J gene TRBJ2-7; 9 bases fit TRBD2. The CDR3 consists of 14 residues. V shed 3 bases, J shed 0 bases, and the junction held 0 bases outside the gene matches. CDR1 and CDR2 from the germline V gene are MNHNY and SVGAGI (reference sequence). In nucleotides, the CDR3 is TGTGCCAGCAGTTATAGCGGGAGCTCCTACGAGCAGTACTTC. Protein product: CASSYSGSSYEQYF.

This clone appeared a single time. The chain couples TRBV5-1 to TRBJ2-7; 8 bases line up with TRBD2. V trimming: 4 bases; J trimming: 0 bases; junction bases outside the gene matches: 6. This CDR3 is built from 15 residues. Germline CDR1 SGHRS, CDR2 YFSETQ. This CDR3 is CASSPTSGPSYEQYF. DNA of the CDR3: TGCGCCAGCAGCCCAACTAGCGGCCCCTCCTACGAGCAGTACTTC.

The rearrangement uses TRBV6-1 and TRBJ2-3; 7 bases line up with TRBD2. V was pared by 2 bases and J by 3 bases, with 5 bases of the junction left unmatched. In germline, CDR1 is MNHNS, CDR2 SASEGT. The CDR3 has 15 residues. DNA of the CDR3: TGTGCCAGCAGTGAATGGCGGGAGAAGACAGATACGCAGTATTTT. Protein sequence: CASSEWREKTDTQYF.

The J gene is TRBJ1-5, the V gene TRBV7-8; D not certain. Trimming took off 5 bases at V and 4 bases at J, with 9 bases between the two ends. Germline CDR1 SGHVS, CDR2 FQNEAQ. There are 13 residues in the CDR3. DNA for the CDR3: TGTGCCAGCAGCCAAGCGGTAAATCAGCCCCAGCATTTT. Its translation: CASSQAVNQPQHF.

The chain has TRBV7-2 and TRBJ2-3; 12 positions agree with TRBD2. The CDR3 consists of 18 residues. V dropped 5 bases and J dropped 6; count of bases not matched to a gene: 15. Germline V gives CDR1 SGHTA, CDR2 FQGNSA. The CDR3: CASSPKASGRAAGDTQYF. The CDR3 DNA reads as TGTGCCAGCAGCCCTAAGGCTAGCGGGAGGGCCGCGGGGGATACGCAGTATTTT.

The rearrangement links TRBV19 to TRBJ1-2; TRBD1 aligns across 12 bases. Losses at the gene ends were 8 bases for V and 3 bases for J; bases not matched to a gene: 4. The CDR3 sequence is 14 residues long. Looked up from germline, CDR1 is LNHDA and CDR2 is SQIVND (reference sequence). CDR3 nucleotides: TGTGCCAGTCGCGGGACAGGGGGCTACTATGGCTACACCTTC. Amino acids: CASRGTGGYYGYTF. The full variable domain, with the rest looked up from reference TRBV19 and TRBJ1-2, is DGGITQSPKYLFRKEGQNVTLSCEQNLNHDAMYWYRQDPGQGLRLIYYSQIVNDFQKGDIAEGYSVSREKKESFPLTVTSAQKNPTAFYLCASRGTGGYYGYTFGSGTRLTVV.

The gene calls are TRBV19 and TRBJ1-3; D gene uncertain. CDR3 size: 12 residues. The germline V and J ends were trimmed by 7 bases and 3 bases, with 7 bases remaining between them. CDR1 and CDR2 (germline): LNHDA, SQIVND (reference sequence). DNA of the CDR3: TGTGCCAGTACCCGGGTTGGAAACACCATATATTTT. Amino acid sequence: CASTRVGNTIYF.

The V and J genes are TRBV18 and TRBJ1-5, with D unclear. The CDR3 extends over 14 amino acids. The V gene's germline CDR1 is KGHSH and CDR2 LQKENI. V dropped 6 bases and J dropped 0 bases, with 9 bases sitting between them. CDR3 DNA sequence: TGTGCCAGCTCGGTCGGGAATAGCAATCAGCCCCAGCATTTT. It encodes CASSVGNSNQPQHF.